This TCR beta chain was recovered during a study of blood T cell repertoires in COVID-19. Across the whole study: The analysed material was cDNA or gDNA that came from T cells, B-cell-depleted T cells, or PBMCs.

V lost 2 bases to trimming and J lost 2 bases; unmatched junction nucleotides: 10. The germline gives CDR1 MNHNS, CDR2 SASEGT. The CDR3 covers 17 residues. The repertoire was sequenced with immunoSEQ multiplex PCR; TCRdb's copy has only in-frame clones and lacks some. The table records some 250,000 clones, 75% to 90% of them present only once. The rearrangement uses TRBV6-1 and TRBJ2-3, with 7 positions matching TRBD2. The sequence was collected from a man aged 55-75 years who had recovered from COVID-19. The sample comprised peripheral blood. The CDR3: CASSEPRLAKTTDTQYF. The CDR3 DNA reads as TGTGCCAGCAGTGAACCTCGACTAGCTAAGACCACAGATACGCAGTATTTT.